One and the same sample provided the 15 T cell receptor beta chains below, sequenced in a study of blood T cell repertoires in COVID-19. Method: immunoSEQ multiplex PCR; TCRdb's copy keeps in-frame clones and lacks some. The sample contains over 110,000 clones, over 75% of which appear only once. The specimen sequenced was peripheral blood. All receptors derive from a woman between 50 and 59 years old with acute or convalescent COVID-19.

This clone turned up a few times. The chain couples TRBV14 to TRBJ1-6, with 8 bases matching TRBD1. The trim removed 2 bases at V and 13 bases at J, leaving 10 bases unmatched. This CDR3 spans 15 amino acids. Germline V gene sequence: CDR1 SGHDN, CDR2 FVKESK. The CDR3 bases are TGTGCCAGCAGCCAACAGGGGGCCCTAAATACGCCCCTCCACTTT. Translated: CASSQQGALNTPLHF.

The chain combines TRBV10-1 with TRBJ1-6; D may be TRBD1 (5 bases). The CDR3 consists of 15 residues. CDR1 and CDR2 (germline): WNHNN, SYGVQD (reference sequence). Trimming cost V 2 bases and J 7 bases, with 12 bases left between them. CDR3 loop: CASSEGQGRNSPLHF. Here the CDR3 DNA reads TGCGCCAGCAGTGAGGGGCAGGGTCGGAATTCACCCCTCCACTTT.

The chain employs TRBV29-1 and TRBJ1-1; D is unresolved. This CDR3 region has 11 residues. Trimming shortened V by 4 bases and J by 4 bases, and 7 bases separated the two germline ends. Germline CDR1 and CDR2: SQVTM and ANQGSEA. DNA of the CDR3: TGCAGCGTTGCGGGGAGCACTGAAGCTTTCTTT. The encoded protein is CSVAGSTEAFF.

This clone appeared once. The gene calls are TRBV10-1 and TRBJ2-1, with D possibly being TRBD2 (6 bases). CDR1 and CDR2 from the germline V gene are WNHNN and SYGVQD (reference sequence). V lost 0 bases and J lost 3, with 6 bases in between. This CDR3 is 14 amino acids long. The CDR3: CASSESGGYNEQFF. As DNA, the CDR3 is TGCGCCAGCAGTGAGTCGGGGGGCTACAATGAGCAGTTCTTC.

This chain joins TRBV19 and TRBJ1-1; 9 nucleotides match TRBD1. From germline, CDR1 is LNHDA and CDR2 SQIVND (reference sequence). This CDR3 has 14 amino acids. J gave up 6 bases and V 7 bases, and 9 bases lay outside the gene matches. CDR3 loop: CASNIGQGSPEAFF. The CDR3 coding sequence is TGTGCCAGTAACATAGGACAGGGGAGTCCTGAAGCTTTCTTT.

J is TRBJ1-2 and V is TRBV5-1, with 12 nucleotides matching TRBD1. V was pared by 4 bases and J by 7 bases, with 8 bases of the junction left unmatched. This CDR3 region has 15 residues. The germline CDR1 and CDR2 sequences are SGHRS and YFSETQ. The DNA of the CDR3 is TGCGCCAGCAGCGGCGCCGGGACAGGGGGCTCTGGCTACACCTTC. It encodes CASSGAGTGGSGYTF.

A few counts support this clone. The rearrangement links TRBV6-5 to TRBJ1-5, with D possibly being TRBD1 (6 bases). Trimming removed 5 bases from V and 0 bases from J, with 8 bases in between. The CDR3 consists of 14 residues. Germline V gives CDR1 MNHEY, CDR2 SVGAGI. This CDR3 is CASSRTDSNQPQHF. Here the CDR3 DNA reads TGTGCCAGCAGTAGGACAGATAGCAATCAGCCCCAGCATTTT.

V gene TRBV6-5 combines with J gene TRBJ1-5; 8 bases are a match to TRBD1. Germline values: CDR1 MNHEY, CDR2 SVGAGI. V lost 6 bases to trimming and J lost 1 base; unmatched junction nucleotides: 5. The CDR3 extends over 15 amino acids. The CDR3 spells CASRAGGASNQPQHF. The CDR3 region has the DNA TGTGCCAGCAGAGCAGGGGGCGCGAGCAATCAGCCCCAGCATTTT.

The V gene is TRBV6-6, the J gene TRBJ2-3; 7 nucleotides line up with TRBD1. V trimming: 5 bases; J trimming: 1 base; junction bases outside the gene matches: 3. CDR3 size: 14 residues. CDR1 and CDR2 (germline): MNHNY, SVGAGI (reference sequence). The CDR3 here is CASSPGGGTDTQYF. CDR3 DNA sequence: TGTGCCAGCAGTCCAGGGGGTGGCACAGATACGCAGTATTTT.

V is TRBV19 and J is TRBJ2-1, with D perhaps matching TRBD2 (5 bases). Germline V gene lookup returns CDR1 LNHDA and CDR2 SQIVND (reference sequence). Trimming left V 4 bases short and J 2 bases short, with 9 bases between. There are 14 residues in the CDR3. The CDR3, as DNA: TGTGCCAGTAGTACCTGGACTGCCTACAATGAGCAGTTCTTC. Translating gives CASSTWTAYNEQFF.

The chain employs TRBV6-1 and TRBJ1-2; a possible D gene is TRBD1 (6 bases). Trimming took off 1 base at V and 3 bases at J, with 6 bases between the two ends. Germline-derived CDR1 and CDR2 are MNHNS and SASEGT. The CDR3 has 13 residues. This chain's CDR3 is CASSEDRDYGYTF. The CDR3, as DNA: TGTGCCAGCAGTGAAGACAGGGACTATGGCTACACCTTC.

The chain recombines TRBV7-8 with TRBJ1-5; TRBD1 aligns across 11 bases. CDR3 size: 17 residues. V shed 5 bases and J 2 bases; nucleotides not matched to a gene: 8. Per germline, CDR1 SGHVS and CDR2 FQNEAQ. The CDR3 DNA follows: TGTGCCAGCAGCCGAGGACAGGGGGCTTGGGGCAATCAGCCCCAGCATTTT. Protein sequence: CASSRGQGAWGNQPQHF.

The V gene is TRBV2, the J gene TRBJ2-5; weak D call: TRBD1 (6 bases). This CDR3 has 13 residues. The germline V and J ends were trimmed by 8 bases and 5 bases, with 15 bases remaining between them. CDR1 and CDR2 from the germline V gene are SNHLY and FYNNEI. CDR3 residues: CASLLGQGETQYF. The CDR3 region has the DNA TGTGCCAGCTTACTAGGGCAGGGGGAGACCCAGTACTTC.

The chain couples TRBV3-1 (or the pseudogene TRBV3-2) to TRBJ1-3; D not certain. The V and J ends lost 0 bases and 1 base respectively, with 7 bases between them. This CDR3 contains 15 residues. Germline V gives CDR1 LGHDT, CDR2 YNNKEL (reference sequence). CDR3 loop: CASSQDRGSGNTIYF. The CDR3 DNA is TGTGCCAGCAGCCAAGATCGAGGTTCTGGAAACACCATATATTTT.

CDR3 amino acids: CASSEALSGGVSTEAFF. The CDR3 nucleotides read TGTGCCAGCAGTGAAGCGCTGTCAGGGGGCGTAAGCACTGAAGCTTTCTTT. The V call is TRBV6-1, the J call TRBJ1-1; TRBD1 aligns across 8 bases. The CDR3 covers 17 residues. Trimming took 0 bases from V and 4 from J; bases not matched to a gene: 10. The V gene's germline CDR1 is MNHNS and CDR2 SASEGT.